A single sample is the source of the 9 T cell receptor delta chains below, sequenced in a study of gamma-delta chains in newborns, infants, children. TCRdb used CATT to re-call clones from the reads. This table has about 1,700 delta-chain clones, under 45% appearing once. The sequencing sample was made of blood. The receptor set was obtained from a child who had a fever.

By share, this clone ranks as medium-sized. The CDR3 is CACDTVPTVTGVSSWDTRQMFF. In nucleotides, the CDR3 is TGTGCCTGTGACACCGTTCCTACGGTTACTGGGGTAAGCTCCTGGGACACCCGACAGATGTTTTTC. The rearrangement uses TRDV2 and TRDJ3, with D possibly called TRDD2 or TRDD3 (7 bases each). The CDR3 length is 22 residues. Trimming stripped 0 bases from V and 0 bases from J, with 23 bases between. The V gene's germline CDR1 is GEAIGNYY and CDR2 EKD.

This clone is termed medium-sized. This chain joins TRDV2 and TRDJ3, with D perhaps matching TRDD3 (6 bases). V dropped 0 bases and J dropped 1 base, with 12 bases sitting between them. The CDR3 loop spans 18 amino acids. Germline assignment: CDR1 GEAIGNYY and CDR2 EKD. This CDR3 is CACDTVGMKSWDTRQMFF. CDR3 nucleotide sequence: TGTGCCTGTGACACCGTGGGGATGAAGTCCTGGGACACCCGACAGATGTTTTTC.

In this sample, this clone turned up a few times. The chain couples TRDV1 to TRDJ3, with 13 bases aligning to TRDD3. With 5 bases clipped from V and 0 bases from J, the junction kept 28 bases outside the gene matches. Germline CDR1 reads TSWWSYY; CDR2 reads QGS. The CDR3 has 27 amino acids. The CDR3 region has the DNA TGTGCTCTTGGGCCCCCGGCCTTCCTACTACGAGGGGACTGGGGGATACGGAGCTCCTGGGACACCCGACAGATGTTTTTC. Its protein is CALGPPAFLLRGDWGIRSSWDTRQMFF.

Turning to this clone: With only one base between it and a far larger clone, this is likely a read error. This chain connects TRDV2 to TRDJ1; 9 bases agree with TRDD3. Germline CDR1 and CDR2: GEAIGNYY and EKD. The CDR3 contains 15 residues. With V trimmed by 5 bases and J by 4 bases, 10 bases remained unmatched. CDR3 residues: CACVGLGDLGDKLIF. CDR3 nucleotide sequence: TGTGCCTGTGTCGGGCTGGGGGATCTAGGCGATAAACTCATCTTT.

This clone appeared a few times. A far larger clone is off by one base, so a read error is likely. The chain combines TRDV2 with TRDJ1; 10 bases align to TRDD3. The CDR3 covers 16 residues. V dropped 2 bases and J dropped 3; count of bases not matched to a gene: 8. Looked up from germline, CDR1 is GEAIGNYY and CDR2 is EKD. CDR3 coding DNA: TGTGCCTGTGACAAATTGGGGGATACTTGTTCCGATAAACTCATCTTT. Translation gives CACDKLGDTCSDKLIF.

By sample fraction, this clone is medium-sized. The V and J genes are TRDV2 and TRDJ2, with 8 positions matching TRDD3. Trimming cost V 0 bases and J 6 bases; bases outside gene matches: 17. The length of the CDR3 is 19 residues. CDR1 is GEAIGNYY and CDR2 is EKD in the germline V gene. CDR3 region: CACDTVTVRGGGFPAQLFF. Written as DNA, the CDR3 is TGTGCCTGTGACACCGTAACGGTTAGAGGTGGGGGATTTCCAGCACAACTCTTCTTT.

This clone appeared once. One base away lies a much larger clone, so this may be a sequencing read error. V and J are TRDV2 and TRDJ3; 9 bases are shared with TRDD3. The junction had 14 bases not matched to a gene; V was cut back by 3 bases and J by 0 bases. The germline CDR1 and CDR2 sequences are GEAIGNYY and EKD. This CDR3 is 21 amino acids long. The chain's CDR3 is CACDRTGGHAPSSWDTRQMFF. In DNA form, the CDR3 reads TGTGCCTGTGACCGTACTGGGGGACACGCTCCAAGCTCCTGGGACACCCGACAGATGTTTTTC.

This clone is classed as medium-sized (0.01 to 0.1%). The V call is TRDV2, the J call TRDJ1, with D possibly called TRDD2 or TRDD3 (5 bases each). This CDR3 contains 20 residues. V was shortened by 5 bases and J by 5 bases, with 35 bases between the two germline ends. The V gene's germline CDR1 is GEAIGNYY and CDR2 EKD. Here the CDR3 reads CACGPVPSYRTGNLVDKLIF. For the CDR3, the DNA is TGTGCCTGTGGCCCTGTTCCTTCGTACCGTACTGGTAACCTTGTTGATAAACTCATCTTT.

In regard to this clone: Given a much more abundant clone one base away, this may be a read error. Other DNA sequences within the sample encode an identical CDR3. V is TRDV1 and J is TRDJ1, with TRDD3 matching over 12 bases. CDR1 is TSWWSYY, CDR2 QGS, per germline. This CDR3 region has 21 residues. The J segment lost 3 bases and the V segment lost 6 bases, leaving 23 bases of the junction unmatched. The CDR3 nucleotides are TGTGCTCTTGGTCCCCCACCTACCCACTGGGGGATACCTCGTACAGCCGATAAACTCATCTTT. It yields the protein CALGPPPTHWGIPRTADKLIF.